This entry features one T cell receptor (beta chain) sequence. Its target is unknown. Every diagnosis used clinical symptoms, serum thyroxine and TRAb, thyroid ultrasound and orbital computed tomography. Progressors' blood was drawn at hyperthyroidism diagnosis, before ophthalmopathy symptoms. The entry originates in a study of T cells in Graves' hyperthyroidism and ophthalmopathy. On the study more broadly: Specimen type is peripheral blood, collected at initial diagnosis prior to any treatment.

TCR beta CDR3 sequences were amplified from RNA transcripts. TCR CDR3 underwent first-round RT-PCR with the HTBI primer set. From the multiplex PCR reads, TCRdb called clonotypes with MiXCR, one entry per CDR3 protein. The table includes more than 250,000 distinct CDR3 sequences, roughly 15% detected once. Overall study results and limits: Expanded thyroid clonotypes (above 0.001) were mostly also found in blood.

The germline CDR1 and CDR2 sequences are SGHTA and FQGTGA. Trimming stripped 4 bases from V and 3 bases from J, with 9 bases between. This CDR3 comprises 13 residues. The sample comprised blood. This TCR derives from a woman aged 45-59 years with Graves' hyperthyroidism that later progressed to Graves' ophthalmopathy. This chain uses TRBV7-3 with TRBJ2-5; possibly TRBD2 for D (6 bases). CDR3 DNA: TGTGCCAGCAGCTCGAGGAGGGAAGAGACCCAGTACTTC. Protein sequence: CASSSRREETQYF.